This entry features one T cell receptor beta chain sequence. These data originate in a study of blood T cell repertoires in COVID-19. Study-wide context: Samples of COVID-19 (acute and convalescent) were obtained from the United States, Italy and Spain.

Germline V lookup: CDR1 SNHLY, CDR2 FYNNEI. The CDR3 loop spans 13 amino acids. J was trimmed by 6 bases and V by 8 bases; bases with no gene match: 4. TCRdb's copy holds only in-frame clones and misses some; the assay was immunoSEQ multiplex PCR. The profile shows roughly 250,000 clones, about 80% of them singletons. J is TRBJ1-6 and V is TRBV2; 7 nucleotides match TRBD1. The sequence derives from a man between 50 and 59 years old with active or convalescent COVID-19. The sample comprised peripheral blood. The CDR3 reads CASCWDSNSPLHF. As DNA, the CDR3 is TGTGCCAGCTGTTGGGACAGTAATTCACCCCTCCACTTT.